These 18 T cell receptor beta chains originate from one sample sequenced in a study of low-dose radiotherapy and immunotherapy resistance in tumors. The time point is: before trial treatment. TRAV and TRBV primers primed cDNA for both TCRalpha and TCRbeta. Amplification of TCRs used a constant-region primer and V-primer adapter for about 20 PCR cycles. TCRdb reanalysed the reads using MiXCR and keeps one entry per CDR3 protein. The table records tens of thousands of distinct CDR3 sequences, around 9.2% of them present only once. This sample comprised PBMCs, obtained before treatment. The receptors were gathered from a male donor with prostate cancer.

This clonotype has just a few counts. The CDR3 region is CASSQEAWTGAPYSNQPQHF. The CDR3 DNA follows: TGCGCCAGCAGCCAAGAAGCGTGGACAGGGGCCCCCTATAGCAATCAGCCCCAGCATTTT. The chain couples TRBV4-3 to TRBJ1-5, with 9 nucleotides matching TRBD1. The germline CDR1 and CDR2 sequences are LGHNA and YSLEER. Trimming took 0 bases from V and 0 from J; bases not matched to a gene: 12. The CDR3 covers 20 residues.

This clonotype was seen many times. This chain uses TRBV6-5 with TRBJ2-7; TRBD2 agrees at 7 bases. The trim removed 2 bases at V and 4 bases at J, leaving 11 bases unmatched. Germline V gives CDR1 MNHEY, CDR2 SVGAGI. The CDR3 is made up of 16 amino acids. The CDR3 region has the DNA TGTGCCAGCAGTTACCTCCTTGGGGGAGGGCCTTACGAGCAGTACTTC. This translates into CASSYLLGGGPYEQYF.

This clonotype was picked up a small number of times. The chain has TRBV24-1 and TRBJ2-1, with D hard to call. The length of the CDR3 is 13 residues. Per germline, CDR1 KGHDR and CDR2 SFDVKD. V lost 2 bases and J 7 bases, leaving 8 bases between the germline ends. CDR3 bases: TGTGCCACCAGTGATTCCGTTTTTAATGAGCAGTTCTTC. Protein: CATSDSVFNEQFF.

This clonotype was observed at least ten times. The chain carries TRBV4-3 and TRBJ2-1; a weak D match, TRBD2 (6 bases). The CDR3 loop spans 14 amino acids. The V and J ends lost 2 bases and 10 bases respectively, with 15 bases between them. Germline V gene lookup returns CDR1 LGHNA and CDR2 YSLEER. The CDR3: CASSQTSTSKEQFF. The DNA for the CDR3 is TGCGCCAGCAGCCAAACCTCGACTAGTAAGGAGCAGTTCTTC.

This chain connects TRBV13 to TRBJ2-1; D gene unclear. The ends were cut back, 8 bases at V and 0 bases at J, with 11 bases in the middle. The CDR3 is made up of 14 amino acids. Germline V gene sequence: CDR1 PRHDT, CDR2 FYEKMQ (reference sequence). The CDR3: CASSPRLSYNEQFF. In DNA, the CDR3 is TGTGCCAGCTCCCCTCGTCTCTCCTACAATGAGCAGTTCTTC.

The chain links TRBV27 to TRBJ2-7; D is perhaps TRBD2 (6 bases). The CDR3 has 14 residues. Germline CDR1 reads MNHEY; CDR2 reads SMNVEV (reference sequence). The germline V and J ends were trimmed by 2 bases and 3 bases, with 11 bases remaining between them. This chain's CDR3 is CASSLGPGVYEQYF. In nucleotides, the CDR3 is TGTGCCAGCAGTTTAGGTCCGGGAGTCTACGAGCAGTACTTC.

The table lists this clonotype with many counts. The junction differs from germline at one of its ends, possibly a read error. This chain links TRBV6-2 or TRBV6-3 with TRBJ2-2, with a tentative D call TRBD2 (5 bases). The germline CDR1 and CDR2 sequences are MNHEY and SVGEGT. CDR3 length: 14 residues. DNA of the CDR3: TGTGCCAGCAGAACGGACCTTCCCACCGGGGAGCGGTTTTTT. Translating gives CASRTDLPTGERFF.

This clonotype was picked up many times. This chain connects TRBV6-6 to TRBJ1-5; TRBD1 might be the D (5 bases). The germline V and J ends were trimmed by 0 bases and 4 bases, with 22 bases remaining between them. Germline V gene lookup returns CDR1 MNHNY and CDR2 SVGAGI (reference sequence). This CDR3 spans 19 amino acids. In DNA, the CDR3 is TGTGCCAGCAGTTACTCTATATATGAGGGGCTGGCTAGAAATCAGCCCCAGCATTTT. It yields the protein CASSYSIYEGLARNQPQHF.

This clonotype showed up many times. The chain joins TRBV27 to TRBJ2-2; TRBD1 matches at 8 bases. Germline loops: CDR1 MNHEY, CDR2 SMNVEV (reference sequence). Trimming took 5 bases from V and 5 from J; bases not matched to a gene: 13. CDR3 length: 17 amino acids. The CDR3 region has the DNA TGTGCCAGCAGTCGAGGATGGACAGGGAGTGAGACCGGGGAGCTGTTTTTT. Residues: CASSRGWTGSETGELFF.

This clonotype was seen ten or more times. This chain links TRBV28 with TRBJ1-2; TRBD1 matches at 12 bases. The V segment lost 1 base and the J segment 8 bases; nucleotides outside the gene matches: 8. Germline V lookup: CDR1 MDHEN, CDR2 SYDVKM. The length of the CDR3 is 16 residues. The CDR3 DNA reads as TGTGCCAGCAGTTTATTGGGGGGACAGGGGGCGAACGGCTACACCTTC. Encoded protein: CASSLLGGQGANGYTF.

This clonotype was seen only once. A read error is likely here: a far larger clone is one base away. V gene TRBV13 combines with J gene TRBJ2-3, with 10 bases fitting TRBD2. Per germline, CDR1 PRHDT and CDR2 FYEKMQ (reference sequence). V lost 6 bases, J lost 2 bases, and 14 bases stayed unmatched. This CDR3 has 18 residues. The CDR3 spells CASRVSPGSGRATDTQYF. The CDR3 bases are TGTGCCAGCAGAGTGAGTCCTGGGAGCGGGAGGGCCACAGATACGCAGTATTTT.

This chain connects TRBV4-3 to TRBJ2-5; 7 nucleotides line up with TRBD2. The CDR3 sequence is 13 residues long. The germline CDR1 and CDR2 sequences are LGHNA and YSLEER. V trimming: 4 bases; J trimming: 4 bases; junction bases outside the gene matches: 3. The CDR3 reads CASSPRGRETQYF. The CDR3 DNA is TGCGCCAGCAGCCCGCGGGGGAGAGAGACCCAGTACTTC.

This clonotype was seen repeatedly, ten times or more. CDR3 nucleotide sequence: TGCAGTGCTAGAATCCCCCGGGCTAGCGGGAGGGCCAGCTCCTACAATGAGCAGTTCTTC. As protein: CSARIPRASGRASSYNEQFF. This chain uses TRBV20-1 with TRBJ2-1; 12 bases align to TRBD2. The CDR3 is 20 amino acids. The germline V gene has CDR1 DFQATT and CDR2 SNEGSKA (reference sequence). After removal of 2 bases from V and 0 bases from J, the junction contained 14 bases not matched to a gene.

Many counts were recorded for this clonotype. The J gene is TRBJ1-1, the V gene TRBV29-1; possible D gene TRBD1, 6 bases. Trimming pared 3 bases from V and 1 base from J, leaving 9 bases between. Per germline, CDR1 SQVTM and CDR2 ANQGSEA. CDR3 length: 13 residues. The CDR3 sequence is CSVEGAQNTEAFF. The CDR3 coding sequence is TGCAGCGTTGAGGGGGCGCAGAACACTGAAGCTTTCTTT.

The sample holds many counts of this clonotype. The genes are TRBV2 and TRBJ2-2; weak D call: TRBD1 (6 bases). The CDR3 loop spans 14 amino acids. With 5 bases removed from V and 0 bases from J, the gap between germline ends came to 7 bases. CDR1 and CDR2 from the germline V gene are SNHLY and FYNNEI. The CDR3 DNA reads as TGTGCCAGCAGTCGGACAGCGAACACCGGGGAGCTGTTTTTT. Translation: CASSRTANTGELFF.

This clonotype was found many times. The rearrangement links TRBV28 to TRBJ2-1; TRBD1 matches at 10 bases. The CDR3 sequence is 14 residues long. CDR1 and CDR2 (germline): MDHEN, SYDVKM. After removal of 6 bases from V and 7 bases from J, the junction contained 6 bases not matched to a gene. In nucleotides, the CDR3 is TGTGCCAGCAGGGGACAGGGGACTCCTAATGAGCAGTTCTTC. This codes for CASRGQGTPNEQFF.

This chain uses TRBV7-3 with TRBJ2-2; the D gene is possibly TRBD2 (6 bases). CDR1 is SGHTA and CDR2 is FQGTGA in the germline V gene. Trimming shortened V by 2 bases and J by 6 bases, and 16 bases separated the two germline ends. CDR3 length equals 16 residues. The CDR3 sequence is CASSLGPAGRAGELFF. DNA of the CDR3: TGTGCCAGCAGCTTAGGGCCAGCGGGTCGTGCCGGGGAGCTGTTTTTT.

This clonotype occurred many times. J is TRBJ2-7 and V is TRBV2; 9 positions match TRBD1. With 5 bases clipped from V and 6 bases from J, the junction kept 8 bases outside the gene matches. Germline loops: CDR1 SNHLY, CDR2 FYNNEI. This CDR3 has 14 residues. CDR3 loop: CASSNLQGAGEQYF. The CDR3 DNA reads TGTGCCAGCAGTAACCTACAGGGGGCAGGCGAGCAGTACTTC.